A single sample is the source of the 20 T cell receptor beta chains below, sequenced in a study of beta chain features in type 1 diabetes. Expressed TCRB transcripts were sequenced because the entire RNA isolate underwent reverse transcription. Assay: immunoSEQ multiplex PCR; the TCRdb copy retains only in-frame clones and omits some. This sample carries 300,000 or so clones, 6.5% to 10% of them seen once, and the ten largest clones take 0.44%. What was sequenced was central memory CD4+ T cells from blood. The source is a woman between 18 and 29 years old in good health.

The J gene is TRBJ1-3, the V gene TRBV19, with D perhaps TRBD1 (5 bases). The CDR3 sequence is 14 residues long. Trimming shortened V by 6 bases and J by 0 bases, and 9 bases separated the two germline ends. Germline CDR1 LNHDA, CDR2 SQIVND (reference sequence). The CDR3 reads CASRPDTSGNTIYF. The CDR3 DNA reads as TGTGCCAGTAGGCCGGACACCTCTGGAAACACCATATATTTT.

This clone was observed a handful of times. V is TRBV5-1 and J is TRBJ2-1, with D perhaps TRBD2 (6 bases). Trimming took 4 bases from V and 6 from J, leaving 14 bases between them. The CDR3 is made up of 14 amino acids. Germline loops: CDR1 SGHRS, CDR2 YFSETQ. The chain's CDR3 is CASSPGSITNEQFF. The CDR3 DNA sequence: TGCGCCAGCAGCCCCGGGAGCATAACCAATGAGCAGTTCTTC.

This chain connects TRBV19 to TRBJ2-3; 11 bases align to TRBD2. The CDR3 is made up of 16 amino acids. Germline V gene data show CDR1 as LNHDA and CDR2 as SQIVND (reference sequence). V lost 6 bases to trimming and J lost 6 bases; unmatched junction nucleotides: 11. The CDR3, as DNA: TGTGCCAGTAGCCCCCGGACTAGCGGGCCCGTGGATACGCAGTATTTT. It is translated as CASSPRTSGPVDTQYF.

This clone was seen repeatedly, ten times or more. The genes are TRBV7-9 and TRBJ1-1; no clear D. The V gene's germline CDR1 is SEHNR and CDR2 FQNEAQ (reference sequence). The CDR3 extends over 12 amino acids. Trimming left V 5 bases short and J 6 bases short, with 10 bases between. CDR3 nucleotide sequence: TGTGCCAGCAGCCCCGTCGTCGCTGAAGCTTTCTTT. This encodes CASSPVVAEAFF.

This clone was observed a few times. This chain uses TRBV11-2 with TRBJ2-2; 7 nucleotides line up with TRBD2. Germline CDR1 and CDR2: SGHAT and FQNNGV. V shed 4 bases and J 6 bases; nucleotides not matched to a gene: 5. The CDR3 is made up of 14 amino acids. CDR3 nucleotides: TGTGCCAGCAGCTCCAGACTAGCTTCCGGGGAGCTGTTTTTT. Protein product: CASSSRLASGELFF. The entire variable domain, with the rest obtained from reference TRBV11-2 and TRBJ2-2, is as follows: EAGVAQSPRYKIIEKRQSVAFWCNPISGHATLYWYQQILGQGPKLLIQFQNNGVVDDSQLPKDRFSAERLKGVDSTLKIQPAKLEDSAVYLCASSSRLASGELFFGEGSRLTVL.

This clone was recorded a few times. The rearrangement joins TRBV27 to TRBJ2-2; D unresolved. This CDR3 is built from 16 residues. Germline CDR1 is MNHEY and CDR2 is SMNVEV (reference sequence). Trimming stripped 3 bases from V and 1 base from J, with 12 bases between. The CDR3 DNA sequence: TGTGCCAGCAGTTTCTTGGCAGGTGTGAACACCGGGGAGCTGTTTTTT. Translation: CASSFLAGVNTGELFF.

There are a few counts of this clone. The gene calls are TRBV7-9 and TRBJ1-1; D is undetermined. Trimming cost V 5 bases and J 2 bases, with 12 bases left between them. The germline V gene encodes CDR1 SEHNR and CDR2 FQNEAQ (reference sequence). CDR3 length equals 14 residues. The CDR3 region has the DNA TGTGCCAGCAGCGCCCGACTAGGCAACACTGAAGCTTTCTTT. This encodes CASSARLGNTEAFF. The full variable domain, rest sourced from reference TRBV7-9 and TRBJ1-1, is DTGVSQNPRHKITKRGQNVTFRCDPISEHNRLYWYRQTLGQGPEFLTYFQNEAQLEKSRLLSDRFSAERPKGSFSTLEIQRTEQGDSAMYLCASSARLGNTEAFFGQGTRLTVV.

A few counts support this clone. The V call is TRBV7-2, the J call TRBJ2-2; D not certain. The CDR3 is made up of 11 amino acids. Trimming shortened V by 5 bases and J by 6 bases, and 4 bases separated the two germline ends. Germline CDR1 and CDR2: SGHTA and FQGNSA. The CDR3 nucleotides read TGTGCCAGCAGCGGGCCCGGGGAGCTGTTTTTT. Translation: CASSGPGELFF.

This clone has more than one count but fewer than ten. J is TRBJ2-3 and V is TRBV5-4; 8 nucleotides align to TRBD2. The trim removed 7 bases at V and 0 bases at J, leaving 7 bases unmatched. CDR3 length equals 15 residues. CDR1 is SGHNT, CDR2 YYREEE, per germline (reference sequence). CDR3 amino acids: CASQSGSPSTDTQYF. CDR3 nucleotides: TGTGCCAGCCAAAGCGGGAGTCCCAGCACAGATACGCAGTATTTT. Using reference TRBV5-4 and TRBJ2-3 for the parts outside the CDR3, the full variable domain is ETGVTQSPTHLIKTRGQQVTLRCSSQSGHNTVSWYQQALGQGPQFIFQYYREEENGRGNFPPRFSGLQFPNYSSELNVNALELDDSALYLCASQSGSPSTDTQYFGPGTRLTVL.

This clone was counted a few times. This chain connects TRBV5-4 to TRBJ2-6, with D possibly TRBD2 on 5 matching bases. Germline V gene sequence: CDR1 SGHNT, CDR2 YYREEE (reference sequence). The CDR3 consists of 18 residues. V was trimmed by 0 bases and J by 4 bases, leaving 17 bases between them. CDR3 loop: CASSLGGGSTLGANVLTF. CDR3 DNA sequence: TGTGCCAGCAGCTTGGGCGGAGGATCGACTCTGGGGGCCAACGTCCTGACTTTC.

The CDR3 coding sequence is TGTGCCAGCAGCCACCGTGCCACAGGGGAACGGCCTGATGGCTACACCTTC. Its protein product is CASSHRATGERPDGYTF. V gene TRBV4-2 combines with J gene TRBJ1-2, with TRBD1 matching over 7 bases. The V and J ends lost 3 bases and 6 bases, in that order; junction bases with no gene match: 16. CDR3 length: 17 amino acids. Germline V gene data show CDR1 as LGHNA and CDR2 as YNFKEQ.

This clone was recorded a few times. The gene calls are TRBV4-1 and TRBJ2-6, with D possibly TRBD2 on 5 matching bases. CDR1 and CDR2 (germline): MGHRA, YSYEKL. This CDR3 spans 17 amino acids. Trimming took off 4 bases at V and 0 bases at J, with 13 bases between the two ends. The CDR3, as DNA: TGCGCCAGCAGCCGGACGGGGTCAAGCTCTGGGGCCAACGTCCTGACTTTC. Its protein product is CASSRTGSSSGANVLTF.

This clone was detected a few times. This rearrangement joins TRBV7-3 to TRBJ2-4, with D perhaps TRBD2 (5 bases). Trimming cost V 3 bases and J 7 bases, with 13 bases left between them. Germline CDR1 and CDR2: SGHTA and FQGTGA. This CDR3 is 14 amino acids long. CDR3 sequence reads: CASSLNGPGNIQYF. Here the CDR3 DNA reads TGTGCCAGCAGCTTGAATGGACCGGGGAACATTCAGTACTTC.

The genes are TRBV9 and TRBJ1-1; no definite D call. CDR3 length: 13 amino acids. Between the trimmed V and J ends, which lost 1 base and 11 bases, there was a span of 15 bases. Germline V gene sequence: CDR1 SGDLS, CDR2 YYNGEE. The chain's CDR3 is CASSVMGGGQAFF. CDR3 DNA: TGTGCCAGCAGCGTAATGGGTGGAGGGCAGGCTTTCTTT.

In this sample, this clone turned up a few times. The chain links TRBV4-2 to TRBJ2-5, with 9 nucleotides matching TRBD2. The CDR3 consists of 15 residues. Germline loops: CDR1 LGHNA, CDR2 YNFKEQ. Unmatched junction bases numbered 2, after V lost 0 bases and J lost 3 bases. CDR3 loop: CASSQDSGSEETQYF. The CDR3 DNA reads as TGTGCCAGCAGCCAAGATAGCGGGAGCGAAGAGACCCAGTACTTC.

This clone was observed a handful of times. The V call is TRBV11-3, the J call TRBJ2-3; 7 bases line up with TRBD2. The CDR3 has 14 amino acids. Trimming took 2 bases from V and 2 from J; bases not matched to a gene: 1. CDR1 and CDR2 (germline): SGHNT, YENEEA. Here the CDR3 reads CASSLSGDTDTQYF. CDR3 nucleotides: TGTGCCAGCAGCTTAAGCGGGGACACAGATACGCAGTATTTT.

The chain uses TRBV2 and TRBJ1-4, with 7 bases matching TRBD1. The CDR3 consists of 15 residues. The junction had 9 bases not matched to a gene; V was cut back by 4 bases and J by 7 bases. The germline V gene encodes CDR1 SNHLY and CDR2 FYNNEI. CDR3 amino acids: CASSGGGQPGEKLFF. In DNA form, the CDR3 reads TGTGCCAGCAGTGGAGGGGGACAGCCAGGTGAAAAACTGTTTTTT.

CDR3 sequence: CASSSRSSGKYEQYF. Here the CDR3 DNA reads TGTGCCAGCAGCTCTAGGTCTAGCGGGAAGTACGAGCAGTACTTC. The J gene is TRBJ2-7, the V gene TRBV6-5; 9 bases are a match to TRBD2. The CDR3 consists of 15 residues. CDR1 and CDR2 (germline): MNHEY, SVGAGI. The ends lost 6 bases at V and 4 bases at J; junction bases unmatched: 10.

With respect to this clone: It may be a read error: a sequence one base away is much more abundant. This chain connects TRBV11-2 to TRBJ2-3; the D is unclear. Germline CDR1 reads SGHAT; CDR2 reads FQNNGV. V gave up 0 bases and J gave up 4 bases, with 2 bases separating them. The CDR3 totals 12 residues. DNA for the CDR3: TGTGCCAGCAGCTTAGAGGCAGATACGCAGTATTTT. Amino acid sequence: CASSLEADTQYF.

V gene TRBV29-1 combines with J gene TRBJ2-3; 8 bases agree with TRBD1. The germline CDR1 and CDR2 sequences are SQVTM and ANQGSEA. The CDR3 consists of 17 residues. The trim removed 0 bases at V and 2 bases at J, leaving 10 bases unmatched. The CDR3 spells CSVEELAGQGSTDTQYF. CDR3 nucleotides: TGCAGCGTTGAAGAATTGGCCGGACAGGGTTCCACAGATACGCAGTATTTT.